This TCR beta chain was sequenced during a study of identical twins. Study-wide points: Insertions were reduced in abundant cord blood beta clonotypes but not in memory repertoires. Where out-of-frame alpha sequences were twin-shared, they showed excess low generation probability.

As for this clonotype: What it binds is not known.

Unique molecular identifiers were present on the cDNA, and a universal primer site came from template switching. Via MiXCR, TCRdb re-called the 5' RACE reads, giving one row per CDR3 protein. The sample holds around 490,000 distinct CDR3 sequences; more than 13% are singletons and the top ten take approximately 0.98%. CDR3 length: 15 amino acids. Germline V gives CDR1 LGHDT, CDR2 YNNKEL (reference sequence). Trimming removed 4 bases from V and 7 bases from J; junction bases left unmatched: 10. Another study also made use of these data, one on yellow fever vaccine responses in identical twins. That study adds: Twins' vaccine T cell response reportedly seemed partly convergent, partly personalized.

The clonotype originates from a woman aged 18-35 years in good health. Specimen: CD4+ T cells sorted from blood. V usage is TRBV3-1 and J usage is TRBJ2-7; 10 bases agree with TRBD1. In DNA, the CDR3 is TGTGCCAGCAGCCTACGAACGGGACAGGGGACTGAGCAGTACTTC. Translated: CASSLRTGQGTEQYF.